These 30 T cell receptor beta chains originate from one sample sequenced in a study of graft-versus-host responses after intestinal transplantation. For these TCRs, the target antigens are not known. Measured with immunoSEQ multiplex PCR; TCRdb has only the in-frame clones, and not every one. Of roughly 120,000 clones in the sample, over 75% were seen once. Sequencing was performed on unstimulated CD4+ T cells sorted from spleen or lymph node cells, taken before intestinal transplant. Receptor source: a human donor who received an intestinal transplant.

The genes are TRBV5-1 and TRBJ2-3; 16 bases are shared with TRBD2. Germline V gene lookup returns CDR1 SGHRS and CDR2 YFSETQ. There are 18 residues in the CDR3. The ends lost 4 bases at V and 1 base at J; junction bases unmatched: 6. CDR3 sequence (DNA): TGCGCCAGCAGCGGGGGACTAGCGGGGGGGCCCCGCACAGATACGCAGTATTTT. The encoded protein is CASSGGLAGGPRTDTQYF.

The CDR3 is CAWSAPSGGYTF. For the CDR3, the DNA is TGTGCCTGGAGTGCCCCTTCCGGGGGCTACACCTTC. This rearrangement joins TRBV30 to TRBJ1-2; no firm D call. CDR3 size: 12 residues. V shed 1 base and J shed 8 bases, with 11 bases lying between them. Germline assignment: CDR1 GTSNPN and CDR2 SVGIG (reference sequence).

The chain carries TRBV5-5 and TRBJ1-3; D possibly corresponds to TRBD1 (6 bases). The CDR3 consists of 19 residues. Germline lookup yields CDR1 SGHKS and CDR2 YYEKEE (reference sequence). Trimming stripped 2 bases from V and 0 bases from J, with 21 bases between. Here the CDR3 reads CASSLSPFNGGLSGNTIYF. CDR3 DNA: TGTGCCAGCAGCTTAAGTCCTTTCAACGGGGGGCTCTCTGGAAACACCATATATTTT.

J is TRBJ2-7 and V is TRBV28; D unresolved. The CDR3 extends over 12 amino acids. Germline CDR1 reads MDHEN; CDR2 reads SYDVKM. The V end lost 5 bases, the J end lost 2 bases, and 7 bases lay between the germline ends. The CDR3 DNA reads TGTGCCAGCAGTCCCTCGGCCTACGAGCAGTACTTC. Protein sequence: CASSPSAYEQYF.

The chain uses TRBV28 and TRBJ2-1, with D possibly TRBD2 on 6 matching bases. Germline CDR1 reads MDHEN; CDR2 reads SYDVKM. This CDR3 region has 15 residues. Trimming stripped 2 bases from V and 3 bases from J, with 11 bases between. CDR3: CASSLTSGRYNEQFF. In DNA, the CDR3 is TGTGCCAGCAGTTTAACCAGCGGGCGCTACAATGAGCAGTTCTTC.

The chain has TRBV19 and TRBJ2-7, with D maybe TRBD2 (5 bases). In germline, CDR1 is LNHDA, CDR2 SQIVND (reference sequence). V was clipped by 3 bases and J by 2 bases, with 11 bases between them. The CDR3 is made up of 14 amino acids. The CDR3 sequence is CASSIRHGAYEQYF. The CDR3, as DNA: TGTGCCAGTAGTATCCGGCACGGGGCCTACGAGCAGTACTTC. The complete variable domain, with remaining parts taken from reference TRBV19 and TRBJ2-7, reads DGGITQSPKYLFRKEGQNVTLSCEQNLNHDAMYWYRQDPGQGLRLIYYSQIVNDFQKGDIAEGYSVSREKKESFPLTVTSAQKNPTAFYLCASSIRHGAYEQYFGPGTRLTVT.

This chain uses TRBV5-1 with TRBJ2-7, with D possibly being TRBD2 (5 bases). Between the trimmed V and J ends, which lost 0 bases and 4 bases, there was a span of 23 bases. This CDR3 spans 18 amino acids. Germline loops: CDR1 SGHRS, CDR2 YFSETQ. CDR3 amino acids: CASSLGSFGDSRPYEQYF. Written as DNA, the CDR3 is TGCGCCAGCAGCTTGGGATCCTTCGGGGATTCGAGGCCTTACGAGCAGTACTTC.

The rearrangement joins TRBV27 to TRBJ1-1; D perhaps matches TRBD1 (6 bases). Germline V gives CDR1 MNHEY, CDR2 SMNVEV (reference sequence). The germline V and J ends were trimmed by 3 bases and 1 base, with 9 bases remaining between them. The CDR3 has 14 residues. CDR3 sequence (DNA): TGTGCCAGCAGTTTCCGGGGGGCGAACACTGAAGCTTTCTTT. It encodes CASSFRGANTEAFF.

The rearrangement uses TRBV7-9 and TRBJ2-7, with D tentatively TRBD1 (5 bases). The CDR3 covers 17 residues. Germline CDR1 SEHNR, CDR2 FQNEAQ (reference sequence). V lost 5 bases, J lost 2 bases, and 22 bases lay in between. The CDR3 reads CASSGAQFLLTAYEQYF. CDR3 sequence (DNA): TGTGCCAGCAGCGGGGCGCAGTTCCTCCTGACCGCCTACGAGCAGTACTTC.

The chain carries TRBV11-2 and TRBJ1-2; 8 bases align to TRBD1. The CDR3 is 14 amino acids. In germline, CDR1 is SGHAT, CDR2 FQNNGV. V was clipped by 2 bases and J by 7 bases; unmatched bases: 6. DNA for the CDR3: TGTGCCAGCAGCTTACGCCTACAGGGGGGTGGCTACACCTTC. Translated: CASSLRLQGGGYTF.

The V gene is TRBV5-1, the J gene TRBJ2-7; 8 positions match TRBD1. Trimming cost V 3 bases and J 3 bases; bases outside gene matches: 8. The CDR3 extends over 15 amino acids. Germline CDR1 is SGHRS and CDR2 is YFSETQ. Written as DNA, the CDR3 is TGCGCCAGCAGCTCCCCGGGACAGGCCCTCTACGAGCAGTACTTC. Its protein is CASSSPGQALYEQYF. Supplemented by reference TRBV5-1 and TRBJ2-7, the full variable domain reads KAGVTQTPRYLIKTRGQQVTLSCSPISGHRSVSWYQQTPGQGLQFLFEYFSETQRNKGNFPGRFSGRQFSNSRSEMNVSTLELGDSALYLCASSSPGQALYEQYFGPGTRLTVT.

The chain couples TRBV6-5 to TRBJ2-5; weak D call: TRBD1 (6 bases). The J call is uncertain, as TRBJ2-7 better fits the DNA end. The CDR3 has 15 residues. The germline V gene encodes CDR1 MNHEY and CDR2 SVGAGI. The CDR3 loop is CASRRNRVGPYEQYF. The CDR3 DNA follows: TGTGCCAGCAGACGGAACAGGGTAGGCCCCTACGAGCAGTACTTC.

The CDR3 coding sequence is TGTGCCAGCAGTTACGGGGGCGGAGGCACTGAAGCTTTCTTT. This translates into CASSYGGGGTEAFF. The V call is TRBV6-5, the J call TRBJ1-1; perhaps TRBD1 as D (6 bases). Germline V CDR1 and CDR2: MNHEY, SVGAGI. The CDR3 is made up of 14 amino acids. The V end was cut by 2 bases, the J end by 4 bases, with 11 bases between.

This chain connects TRBV18 to TRBJ1-2, with no clear D. The CDR3 is 16 amino acids. From germline, CDR1 is KGHSH and CDR2 LQKENI. Trimming took 3 bases from V and 0 from J, leaving 14 bases between them. The CDR3 DNA follows: TGTGCCAGCTCACCCGTCAACGACAAATCTAACTATGGCTACACCTTC. It specifies CASSPVNDKSNYGYTF.

The chain couples TRBV28 to TRBJ1-4; D is ambiguous. Trimming removed 7 bases at V and 8 bases at J, with 8 bases between. The CDR3 is made up of 11 amino acids. Germline V gives CDR1 MDHEN, CDR2 SYDVKM. The CDR3 sequence is CASNLREKLFF. The CDR3, as DNA: TGTGCCAGCAACCTCAGGGAAAAACTGTTTTTT. The complete variable domain, with remaining parts taken from reference TRBV28 and TRBJ1-4, reads DVKVTQSSRYLVKRTGEKVFLECVQDMDHENMFWYRQDPGLGLRLIYFSYDVKMKEKGDIPEGYSVSREKKERFSLILESASTNQTSMYLCASNLREKLFFGSGTQLSVL.

The chain uses TRBV4-1 and TRBJ2-6; TRBD1 matches 8 bases. The CDR3 has 18 residues. J lost 0 bases, V lost 1 base, and 5 bases had no gene match. Germline CDR1 is MGHRA and CDR2 is YSYEKL. The CDR3 sequence: CASSQVGTGDSGANVLTF. The DNA of the CDR3 is TGCGCCAGCAGCCAAGTTGGGACAGGAGACTCTGGGGCCAACGTCCTGACTTTC.

The chain couples TRBV6-1 to TRBJ1-1, with D possibly matching TRBD1 (6 bases). Germline V gene sequence: CDR1 MNHNS, CDR2 SASEGT. V lost 7 bases and J 1 base, leaving 10 bases between the germline ends. This CDR3 has 13 amino acids. The CDR3 here is CASNKQGNTEAFF. CDR3 nucleotide sequence: TGTGCCAGCAACAAACAGGGGAACACTGAAGCTTTCTTT.

V and J are TRBV11-3 and TRBJ2-7; 9 bases fit TRBD2. Germline lookup yields CDR1 SGHNT and CDR2 YENEEA. Germline trimming cut 6 bases from V and 0 bases from J; bases unmatched to any gene: 3. This CDR3 has 14 residues. The DNA of the CDR3 is TGTGCCAGCAGTGTTAGCGGGAGCTCCTACGAGCAGTACTTC. It translates to CASSVSGSSYEQYF.

J is TRBJ2-3 and V is TRBV5-1; D possibly corresponds to TRBD1 (5 bases). The CDR3 has 14 residues. V gave up 4 bases and J gave up 1 base, with 10 bases separating them. CDR1 and CDR2 (germline): SGHRS, YFSETQ. The CDR3 reads CASSAQVGTDTQYF. The CDR3 nucleotides are TGCGCCAGCAGCGCACAGGTGGGCACAGATACGCAGTATTTT.

V and J are TRBV4-3 and TRBJ1-4; the D gene is possibly TRBD1 (5 bases). CDR1 is LGHNA, CDR2 YSLEER, per germline. Trimming stripped 0 bases from V and 7 bases from J, with 12 bases between. CDR3 length: 15 amino acids. In nucleotides, the CDR3 is TGCGCCAGCAGCCAAGACGCGGCAGGGCTTGAAAAACTGTTTTTT. Its translation is CASSQDAAGLEKLFF.

The J gene is TRBJ2-1, the V gene TRBV9; the D gene is possibly TRBD2 (7 bases). This CDR3 is 11 amino acids long. The germline V gene encodes CDR1 SGDLS and CDR2 YYNGEE. The ends were cut back, 2 bases at V and 13 bases at J, with 10 bases in the middle. CDR3 coding DNA: TGTGCCAGCAGCGTCGGGGGGCTACAGTTCTTC. It yields the protein CASSVGGLQFF. Filled out from reference TRBV9 and TRBJ2-1, the complete variable domain reads DSGVTQTPKHLITATGQRVTLRCSPRSGDLSVYWYQQSLDQGLQFLIQYYNGEERAKGNILERFSAQQFPDLHSELNLSSLELGDSALYFCASSVGGLQFFGPGTRLTVL.

J is TRBJ1-2 and V is TRBV29-1; 10 bases are shared with TRBD1. Looked up from germline, CDR1 is SQVTM and CDR2 is ANQGSEA. Losses at the gene ends were 1 base for V and 4 bases for J; bases not matched to a gene: 6. The CDR3 consists of 15 residues. The CDR3 DNA follows: TGCAGCGTTGAAGGTGACAGGGGGCGTGGCTATGGCTACACCTTC. This sequence encodes CSVEGDRGRGYGYTF.

V gene TRBV30 combines with J gene TRBJ1-3; 9 bases line up with TRBD1. The CDR3 is 15 amino acids. Germline V gene sequence: CDR1 GTSNPN, CDR2 SVGIG (reference sequence). V lost 0 bases and J lost 3; bases outside the gene matches: 3. CDR3 sequence reads: CAWSVQGARGNTIYF. The CDR3 DNA sequence: TGTGCCTGGAGTGTACAGGGGGCTCGTGGAAACACCATATATTTT.

The genes are TRBV7-9 and TRBJ1-2, with 7 positions matching TRBD1. The CDR3 is 13 residues long. Germline CDR1 reads SEHNR; CDR2 reads FQNEAQ (reference sequence). Trimming at V came to 5 bases and at J to 4 bases, leaving 4 bases not matched to a gene. The CDR3 loop reads CASSGRTGYGYTF. The CDR3 DNA follows: TGTGCCAGCAGCGGAAGGACAGGCTATGGCTACACCTTC.

V is TRBV5-6 and J is TRBJ2-4, with 8 bases that match TRBD1. Germline V lookup: CDR1 SGHDT, CDR2 YYEEEE. Trimming removed 3 bases from V and 1 base from J; junction bases left unmatched: 0. This CDR3 comprises 14 residues. The DNA for the CDR3 is TGTGCCAGCAGCTGGACAGGGGCCAAAAACATTCAGTACTTC. Its protein is CASSWTGAKNIQYF.

This chain joins TRBV5-4 and TRBJ2-1, with D possibly TRBD1 on 5 matching bases. Germline V gene data show CDR1 as SGHNT and CDR2 as YYREEE (reference sequence). The CDR3 contains 16 residues. The V end was cut by 4 bases, the J end by 2 bases, with 16 bases between. The CDR3 loop reads CASSVGHEVPYNEQFF. CDR3 DNA: TGTGCCAGCAGCGTTGGACACGAGGTGCCCTACAATGAGCAGTTCTTC.

The chain combines TRBV10-3 with TRBJ2-1; no firm D call. Trimming cost V 3 bases and J 4 bases, with 4 bases left between them. The CDR3 length is 12 residues. Germline V gene sequence: CDR1 ENHRY, CDR2 SYGVKD. The CDR3 DNA reads TGTGCCATCAGTGACAGTTACAATGAGCAGTTCTTC. Protein product: CAISDSYNEQFF.

V gene TRBV21-1 combines with J gene TRBJ2-7; the table gives TRBD1 as D, unverified against the DNA. TRBV21-1 is a pseudogene. This CDR3 is 23 amino acids long. The CDR3 nucleotides read TGTGCCAGCAGCAACGGTAGGAACGCAACTCGGGACAGGGGACCTCCTCCTCCCTACGAGCAGTACTTC. This codes for CASSNGRNATRDRGPPPPYEQYF.

The chain recombines TRBV6-5 with TRBJ1-2; the D is unclear. Looked up from germline, CDR1 is MNHEY and CDR2 is SVGAGI. The CDR3 length is 11 residues. Trimming took 4 bases from V and 7 from J, leaving 7 bases between them. CDR3 sequence: CASSWATGYTF. In DNA, the CDR3 is TGTGCCAGCAGTTGGGCGACTGGCTACACCTTC.

With regard to this clone: One junction end disagrees with the germline gene, perhaps due to a read error. DNA for the CDR3: TGTGCCGGCAGACCAGGACAGGCCTCTAGGCAGTACTTC. Translation: CAGRPGQASRQYF. The V gene is TRBV6-5, the J gene TRBJ2-7, with 7 bases identical to TRBD1. The germline V gene has CDR1 MNHEY and CDR2 SVGAGI. The CDR3 totals 13 residues.